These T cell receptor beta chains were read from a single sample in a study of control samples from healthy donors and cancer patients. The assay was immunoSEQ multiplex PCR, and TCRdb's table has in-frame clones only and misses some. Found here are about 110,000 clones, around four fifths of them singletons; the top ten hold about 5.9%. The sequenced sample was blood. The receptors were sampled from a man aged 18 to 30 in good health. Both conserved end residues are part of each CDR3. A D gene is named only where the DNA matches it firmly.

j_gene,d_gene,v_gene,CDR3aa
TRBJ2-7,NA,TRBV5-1,CASSLFVSYEQYF
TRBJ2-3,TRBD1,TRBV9,CASRKEGGGTDTQYF
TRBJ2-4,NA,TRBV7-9,CASSSTRDTVIAKNIQYF
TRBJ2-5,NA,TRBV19,CASSIASRETQYF
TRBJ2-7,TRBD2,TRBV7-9,CASSLANLGTRSDEQYF
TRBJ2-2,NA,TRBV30,CAWSLRRGAGELFF
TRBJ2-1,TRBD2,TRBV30,CAWSRLAVSYNEQFF
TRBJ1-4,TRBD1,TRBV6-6,CASSSQGAWIEKLFF
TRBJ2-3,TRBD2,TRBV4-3,CASSRVLAGSTDTQYF
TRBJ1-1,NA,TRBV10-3,CAISEPTGPRNTEAFF
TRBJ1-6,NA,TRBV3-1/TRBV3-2,CASSQARFEGSPLHF
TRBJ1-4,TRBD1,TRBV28,CASSSGTGPNEKLFF
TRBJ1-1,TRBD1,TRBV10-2,CASSESGQVGTNTEAFF
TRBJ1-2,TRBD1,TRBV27,CASTGKSHRGRWGYTF
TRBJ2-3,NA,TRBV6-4,CASSVLSGDTQYF
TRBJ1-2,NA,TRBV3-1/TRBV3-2,CASSQEGQRYYTF
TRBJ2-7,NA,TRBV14,CASSPTGVVNEQYF
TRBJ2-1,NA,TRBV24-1,CATSDPDGPKSEQFF
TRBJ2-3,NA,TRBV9,CASKGTGSTDTQYF
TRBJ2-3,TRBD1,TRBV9,CASSDGQGTDTQYF
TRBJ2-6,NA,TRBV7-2,CASSLSPGVGANVLTF
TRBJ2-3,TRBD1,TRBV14,CASSPGQGKNTQYF
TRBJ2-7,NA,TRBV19,CASSLDSPYGEQYF
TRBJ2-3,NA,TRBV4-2,CASSHFQGLSDTQYF
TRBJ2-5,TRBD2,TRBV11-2,CASSRGFRPLAGGGETQYF
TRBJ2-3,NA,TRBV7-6,CASSLGRVRGRKDTQYF
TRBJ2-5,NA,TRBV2,CASSDGELPTETQYF
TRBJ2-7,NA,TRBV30,CAWTHARTDPYEQYF
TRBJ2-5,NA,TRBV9,CASSVYAAYQETQYF
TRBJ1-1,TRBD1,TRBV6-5,CASSPRTGANTEAFF